This entry lists 5 T cell receptor beta chains sequenced from one sample in a study of Ad26.COV2.S vaccination and SARS-CoV-2 variants. Profiled with immunoSEQ multiplex PCR; TCRdb holds only in-frame clones, not every one. The sample lists about 440,000 clones; about 90% were seen once. This sample's treatment: some 20 received Ad26.COV2.S at low or high dose, single or two shots; a few received placebo; per-sample allocation not given. Sampling occurred on day 63 after the first vaccine or placebo injection. Sequenced here: peripheral blood, sampled in a trial of Ad26.COV2.S vaccine versus placebo. The receptors shown here come from a person aged 18-60 years who received the Ad26.COV2.S COVID-19 vaccine or a placebo.

J is TRBJ1-3 and V is TRBV5-6, with D possibly TRBD1 on 5 matching bases. The CDR3 has 15 amino acids. Trimming left V 2 bases short and J 2 bases short, with 11 bases between. Germline loops: CDR1 SGHDT, CDR2 YYEEEE. This chain's CDR3 is CASSFGRGAGNTIYF. The CDR3 DNA is TGTGCCAGCAGCTTTGGGCGGGGGGCTGGAAACACCATATATTTT.

This clone was observed a single time. The rearrangement uses TRBV19 and TRBJ2-2, with 7 bases fitting TRBD1. V lost 4 bases, J lost 3 bases, and 2 bases stayed unmatched. The CDR3 covers 14 residues. Germline V CDR1 and CDR2: LNHDA, SQIVND (reference sequence). The CDR3 spells CASSTGQYTGELFF. In DNA, the CDR3 is TGTGCCAGTAGTACGGGACAGTACACCGGGGAGCTGTTTTTT.

The chain has TRBV5-5 and TRBJ2-2; D uncertain. Trimming took 0 bases from V and 3 from J, leaving 9 bases between them. The germline gives CDR1 SGHKS, CDR2 YYEKEE (reference sequence). The CDR3 spans 15 residues. CDR3 in amino acids: CASSLAAAYTGELFF. The CDR3 DNA reads TGTGCCAGCAGCTTGGCGGCAGCTTACACCGGGGAGCTGTTTTTT.

This chain uses TRBV3-1 (or the pseudogene TRBV3-2) with TRBJ1-3, with D uncertain. This CDR3 is 15 amino acids long. The V and J ends lost 4 bases and 0 bases respectively, with 10 bases between them. Germline loops: CDR1 LGHDT, CDR2 YNNKEL (reference sequence). This CDR3 reads CASSPLWNSGNTIYF. CDR3 in DNA: TGTGCCAGCAGCCCCTTGTGGAACTCTGGAAACACCATATATTTT.

The chain carries TRBV5-1 and TRBJ2-7; tentatively, D is TRBD1 (6 bases). The CDR3 totals 16 residues. The ends were cut back, 0 bases at V and 2 bases at J, with 15 bases in the middle. Germline values: CDR1 SGHRS, CDR2 YFSETQ. CDR3 protein: CASSLDNRDTPYEQYF. Written as DNA, the CDR3 is TGCGCCAGCAGCTTGGACAACCGGGACACCCCCTACGAGCAGTACTTC.